The next 24 T cell receptor beta chains were all read from a single sample in a study of Graves' ophthalmopathy and Graves' hyperthyroidism. Using RNA transcripts, the TCR beta CDR3 regions were amplified. RT-PCR was first run with HTBI primers, then multiplex PCR in a second round. Using its own MiXCR run on the multiplex PCR reads, TCRdb lists one record per CDR3 protein. The data hold 450,000 or so distinct CDR3 sequences, with around an eighth observed a single time. The sample was blood. Receptor source: a woman aged 25 to 39 with Graves' ophthalmopathy.

In this sample, this clonotype turned up many times. The J gene is TRBJ1-5, the V gene TRBV12-3 or TRBV12-4; D remains unclear. Between the trimmed V and J ends, which lost 2 bases and 3 bases, there was a span of 8 bases. The CDR3 consists of 14 residues. This chain's CDR3 is CASSLYQDNQPQHF. The DNA of the CDR3 is TGTGCCAGCAGTTTATATCAGGACAATCAGCCCCAGCATTTT.

This clonotype has at least ten counts. The V and J genes are TRBV6-1 and TRBJ2-7; 9 bases match TRBD2. Germline V CDR1 and CDR2: MNHNS, SASEGT. The CDR3 length is 17 residues. The V gene end was trimmed by 2 bases and the J gene end by 5 bases; junction bases not matched to a gene: 13. The DNA of the CDR3 is TGTGCCAGCAGTGAAAGGGTGAGGCTAGCGGGGAACAACGAGCAGTACTTC. It translates to CASSERVRLAGNNEQYF.

This clonotype was observed many times. The chain employs TRBV30 and TRBJ1-2; D is uncertain. The length of the CDR3 is 16 residues. The ends were cut back, 0 bases at V and 0 bases at J, with 14 bases in the middle. Per the germline V gene, CDR1 is GTSNPN and CDR2 is SVGIG (reference sequence). CDR3 in amino acids: CAWSVWAGRANYGYTF. The CDR3 bases are TGTGCCTGGAGTGTTTGGGCAGGACGAGCTAACTATGGCTACACCTTC.

The chain employs TRBV12-5 and TRBJ2-7; possibly TRBD2 for D (5 bases). Germline loops: CDR1 LGHNT, CDR2 FRNRAP. The CDR3 has 12 residues. The V end lost 5 bases, the J end lost 3 bases, and 8 bases lay between the germline ends. CDR3 bases: TGTGCTAGTGGTCCGGGGATCTACGAGCAGTACTTC. It specifies CASGPGIYEQYF.

This clonotype was observed many times. This rearrangement joins TRBV30 to TRBJ2-5; perhaps TRBD2 as D (6 bases). Germline V lookup: CDR1 GTSNPN, CDR2 SVGIG (reference sequence). This CDR3 has 11 amino acids. Trimming took 2 bases from V and 7 from J, leaving 8 bases between them. CDR3 nucleotide sequence: TGTGCCTGGAGTCACGGGGGGACCCAGTACTTC. As protein: CAWSHGGTQYF.

V is TRBV11-2 and J is TRBJ2-5; D remains ambiguous. Germline assignment: CDR1 SGHAT and CDR2 FQNNGV. The CDR3 is 15 residues long. V lost 0 bases to trimming and J lost 4 bases, with 12 bases between them. For the CDR3, the DNA is TGTGCCAGCAGCTTAGATCAGAACTCCGGAGAGACCCAGTACTTC. As protein: CASSLDQNSGETQYF. The complete variable domain, with remaining parts taken from reference TRBV11-2 and TRBJ2-5, reads EAGVAQSPRYKIIEKRQSVAFWCNPISGHATLYWYQQILGQGPKLLIQFQNNGVVDDSQLPKDRFSAERLKGVDSTLKIQPAKLEDSAVYLCASSLDQNSGETQYFGPGTRLLVL.

This clonotype was seen ten or more times. The chain uses TRBV29-1 and TRBJ2-7; possible D gene TRBD2, 6 bases. CDR3 length equals 14 residues. V was cut by 4 bases and J by 1 base, with 14 bases left in between. Germline V gives CDR1 SQVTM, CDR2 ANQGSEA. This chain's CDR3 is CSVAPGSLSYEQYF. DNA of the CDR3: TGCAGCGTTGCTCCCGGGAGCCTTTCCTACGAGCAGTACTTC.

This clonotype appeared many times. The J gene is TRBJ1-1, the V gene TRBV14; tentatively, D is TRBD1 (5 bases). V was shortened by 1 base and J by 4 bases, with 22 bases between the two germline ends. The germline gives CDR1 SGHDN, CDR2 FVKESK. The CDR3 has 18 residues. Here the CDR3 reads CASSQGGSRVPFSTEAFF. The CDR3 DNA is TGTGCCAGCAGCCAAGGGGGCAGTAGGGTCCCCTTTAGCACTGAAGCTTTCTTT.

The chain has TRBV11-2 and TRBJ2-7, with D possibly TRBD1 on 5 matching bases. V was trimmed by 1 base and J by 5 bases, leaving 12 bases between them. This CDR3 is 14 amino acids long. Germline-derived CDR1 and CDR2 are SGHAT and FQNNGV. CDR3 coding DNA: TGTGCCAGCAGCTTAGGGCCACCCAGGGACGAGCAGTACTTC. Amino acid sequence: CASSLGPPRDEQYF.

The DNA for the CDR3 is TGCGCCAGCAGCTTGTTTCCGGCAGACCAAGAGACCCAGTACTTC. Encoded protein: CASSLFPADQETQYF. The chain carries TRBV5-1 and TRBJ2-5; D is undetermined. V lost 1 base to trimming and J lost 0 bases, with 10 bases between them. In germline, CDR1 is SGHRS, CDR2 YFSETQ. The CDR3 loop spans 15 amino acids.

This clonotype was found many times. The chain employs TRBV28 and TRBJ2-7; the D is unclear. The germline V and J ends were trimmed by 5 bases and 3 bases, with 17 bases remaining between them. The V gene's germline CDR1 is MDHEN and CDR2 SYDVKM. CDR3 length: 15 residues. CDR3 in amino acids: CASSGHSKQYYEQYF. The CDR3 coding sequence is TGTGCCAGCAGTGGGCACTCGAAACAATACTACGAGCAGTACTTC.

This clonotype was counted a few times. The genes are TRBV14 and TRBJ2-7; D not resolved. CDR3 length: 15 residues. Germline V gene data show CDR1 as SGHDN and CDR2 as FVKESK. V lost 0 bases and J lost 1, with 10 bases in between. The CDR3 sequence: CASSQDLGESYEQYF. The CDR3 DNA is TGTGCCAGCAGCCAAGATCTTGGGGAATCCTACGAGCAGTACTTC.

This clonotype was seen repeatedly, ten times or more. V usage is TRBV6-1 and J usage is TRBJ1-2; 9 positions match TRBD1. Per germline, CDR1 MNHNS and CDR2 SASEGT. The V and J ends lost 8 bases and 3 bases, in that order; junction bases with no gene match: 10. The CDR3 has 15 amino acids. The DNA for the CDR3 is TGTGCCAGCCTTAGACAGGGGGATAAGGACTATGGCTACACCTTC. Translated, it gives CASLRQGDKDYGYTF.

J is TRBJ1-3 and V is TRBV11-2; D is ambiguous. Germline V gene data show CDR1 as SGHAT and CDR2 as FQNNGV. This CDR3 comprises 13 residues. V lost 0 bases and J 11 bases, leaving 11 bases between the germline ends. CDR3 bases: TGTGCCAGCAGCTTAGAAAGGAAAACCGCCATATATTTT. Amino acids: CASSLERKTAIYF.

The rearrangement links TRBV4-1 to TRBJ2-4; a possible D gene is TRBD2 (6 bases). Trimming took off 0 bases at V and 0 bases at J, with 21 bases between the two ends. CDR3 size: 20 residues. Germline V CDR1 and CDR2: MGHRA, YSYEKL. Here the CDR3 DNA reads TGCGCCAGCAGCCAAGAGGGGGTCGGGGGTCAGTGGCTAGCCAAAAACATTCAGTACTTC. This encodes CASSQEGVGGQWLAKNIQYF.

The genes are TRBV11-2 and TRBJ2-7, with 9 bases aligning to TRBD1. The CDR3 loop spans 15 amino acids. From germline, CDR1 is SGHAT and CDR2 FQNNGV. Germline trimming cut 1 base from V and 5 bases from J; bases unmatched to any gene: 6. The CDR3 loop reads CASSLGITGGNEQYF. The CDR3 region has the DNA TGTGCCAGCAGCTTAGGGATCACAGGGGGCAACGAGCAGTACTTC.

This clonotype has more than one count but fewer than ten. The rearrangement links TRBV30 to TRBJ2-2; D remains ambiguous. CDR3 length: 11 residues. Per germline, CDR1 GTSNPN and CDR2 SVGIG (reference sequence). V dropped 1 base and J dropped 8 bases, with 5 bases sitting between them. CDR3: CAWSAMGELFF. CDR3 sequence (DNA): TGTGCCTGGAGTGCTATGGGGGAGCTGTTTTTT.

About this clonotype: An end of the junction does not agree with germline; a read error may underlie this. The CDR3 sequence is CVSSPGLAETQYF. The CDR3 DNA is TGTGTCAGCTCCCCGGGACTAGCAGAGACCCAGTACTTC. The rearrangement links TRBV18 to TRBJ2-5; TRBD2 matches at 9 bases. The V gene's germline CDR1 is KGHSH and CDR2 LQKENI. The CDR3 sequence is 13 residues long.

The rearrangement joins TRBV13 to TRBJ1-5; D is undetermined. V lost 4 bases to trimming and J lost 5 bases, with 12 bases between them. The CDR3 totals 14 residues. The germline gives CDR1 PRHDT, CDR2 FYEKMQ (reference sequence). The CDR3 reads CASSSRVGYQPQHF. The DNA for the CDR3 is TGTGCCAGCAGCTCCCGGGTGGGATATCAGCCCCAGCATTTT.

This clonotype has only a few counts. This chain uses TRBV11-3 with TRBJ2-2; tentatively, D is TRBD1 (6 bases). Per the germline V gene, CDR1 is SGHNT and CDR2 is YENEEA. This CDR3 has 15 residues. Trimming cost V 1 base and J 5 bases, with 11 bases left between them. The CDR3 loop reads CASSLGLQGTGELFF. The CDR3 DNA reads TGTGCCAGCAGCTTAGGATTACAGGGAACCGGGGAGCTGTTTTTT.

The sample holds many counts of this clonotype. A read error may produce the germline difference seen at one junction end. The chain's CDR3 is CASNPGSMNTEAFF. The CDR3 region has the DNA TGTGCCAGCAATCCAGGGTCCATGAACACTGAGGCTTTCTTT. This sequence joins TRBV28 and TRBJ1-1; maybe TRBD1 (5 bases). Per the germline V gene, CDR1 is MDHEN and CDR2 is SYDVKM. The CDR3 runs 14 residues.

This clonotype was seen at least ten times. The chain recombines TRBV28 with TRBJ1-5, with 10 bases identical to TRBD1. V shed 5 bases, J shed 2 bases, and the junction held 12 bases outside the gene matches. Germline CDR1 and CDR2: MDHEN and SYDVKM. The CDR3 runs to 18 residues. CDR3: CASSQTGGAGWGNQPQHF. For the CDR3, the DNA is TGTGCCAGCAGTCAGACAGGGGGCGCGGGTTGGGGCAATCAGCCCCAGCATTTT.

This clonotype has a count of ten or more. The chain is built from TRBV5-1 and TRBJ1-2; no definite D call. V lost 2 bases to trimming and J lost 2 bases, with 10 bases between them. Germline V gives CDR1 SGHRS, CDR2 YFSETQ. CDR3 length equals 14 residues. CDR3 residues: CASSFQPANYGYTF. CDR3 DNA sequence: TGCGCCAGCAGCTTTCAGCCAGCCAACTATGGCTACACCTTC.

This clonotype turned up a few times. The CDR3 region is CASSSWDIPNYGYTF. The CDR3 nucleotides read TGCGCCAGCAGCTCTTGGGACATACCTAACTATGGCTACACCTTC. This chain joins TRBV4-1 and TRBJ1-2; possibly TRBD1 for D (6 bases). Deletions cut 5 bases from V and 0 bases from J, with 13 bases between. The CDR3 has 15 amino acids. CDR1 and CDR2 (germline): MGHRA, YSYEKL.